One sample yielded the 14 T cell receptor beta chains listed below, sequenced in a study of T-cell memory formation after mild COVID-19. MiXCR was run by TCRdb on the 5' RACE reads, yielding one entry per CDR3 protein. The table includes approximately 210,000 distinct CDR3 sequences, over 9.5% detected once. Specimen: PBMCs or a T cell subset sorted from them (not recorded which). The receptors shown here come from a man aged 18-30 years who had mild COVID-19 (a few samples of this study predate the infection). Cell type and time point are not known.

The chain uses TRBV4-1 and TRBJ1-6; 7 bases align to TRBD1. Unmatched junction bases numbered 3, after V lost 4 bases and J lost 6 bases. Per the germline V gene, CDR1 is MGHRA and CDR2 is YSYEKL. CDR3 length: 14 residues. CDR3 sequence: CASSLQGPNSPLHF. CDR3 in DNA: TGCGCCAGCAGCCTACAGGGGCCTAATTCACCCCTCCACTTT.

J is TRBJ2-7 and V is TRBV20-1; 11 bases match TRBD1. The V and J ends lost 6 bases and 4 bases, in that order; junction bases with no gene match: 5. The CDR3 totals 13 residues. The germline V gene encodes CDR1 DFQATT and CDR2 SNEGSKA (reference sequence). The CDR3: CSAPGTGGYEQYF. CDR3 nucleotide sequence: TGCAGTGCCCCGGGGACAGGGGGATACGAGCAGTACTTC.

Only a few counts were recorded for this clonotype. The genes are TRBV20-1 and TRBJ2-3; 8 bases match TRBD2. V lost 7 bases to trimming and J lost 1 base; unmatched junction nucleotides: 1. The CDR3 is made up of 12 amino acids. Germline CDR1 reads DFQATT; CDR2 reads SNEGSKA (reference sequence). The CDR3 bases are TGCAGTGGGCGGGAGGGCACAGATACGCAGTATTTT. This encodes CSGREGTDTQYF.

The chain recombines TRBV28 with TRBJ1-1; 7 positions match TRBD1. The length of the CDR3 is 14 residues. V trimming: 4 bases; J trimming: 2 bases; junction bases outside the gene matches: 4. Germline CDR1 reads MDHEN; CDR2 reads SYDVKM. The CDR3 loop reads CASSSGQLNTEAFF. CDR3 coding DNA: TGTGCCAGCAGTTCGGGACAGCTAAACACTGAAGCTTTCTTT.

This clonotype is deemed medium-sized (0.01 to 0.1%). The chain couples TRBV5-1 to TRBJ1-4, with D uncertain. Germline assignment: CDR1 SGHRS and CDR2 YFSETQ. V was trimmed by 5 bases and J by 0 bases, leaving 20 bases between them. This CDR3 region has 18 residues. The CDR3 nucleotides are TGCGCCAGCAGTGATGCTCTGCGAACTATTGCAACTAATGAAAAACTGTTTTTT. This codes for CASSDALRTIATNEKLFF.

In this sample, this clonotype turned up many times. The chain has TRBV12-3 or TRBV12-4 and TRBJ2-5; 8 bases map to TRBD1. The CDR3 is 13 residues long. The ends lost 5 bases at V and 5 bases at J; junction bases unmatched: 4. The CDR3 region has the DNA TGTGCCAGCAGTCCGGGACAGGTTGAGACCCAGTACTTC. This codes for CASSPGQVETQYF.

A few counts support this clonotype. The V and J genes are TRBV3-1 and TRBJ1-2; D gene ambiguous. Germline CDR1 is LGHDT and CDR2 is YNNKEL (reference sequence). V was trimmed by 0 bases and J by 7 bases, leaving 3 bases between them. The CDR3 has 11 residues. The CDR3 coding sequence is TGTGCCAGCAGCCAAGAGGGTGGCTACACCTTC. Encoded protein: CASSQEGGYTF.

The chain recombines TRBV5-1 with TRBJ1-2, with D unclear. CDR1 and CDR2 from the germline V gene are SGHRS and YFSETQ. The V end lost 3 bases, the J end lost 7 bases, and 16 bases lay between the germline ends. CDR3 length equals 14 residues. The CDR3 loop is CASSSPGRFGGYTF. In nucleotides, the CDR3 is TGCGCCAGCAGCTCCCCCGGCAGATTCGGTGGCTACACCTTC.

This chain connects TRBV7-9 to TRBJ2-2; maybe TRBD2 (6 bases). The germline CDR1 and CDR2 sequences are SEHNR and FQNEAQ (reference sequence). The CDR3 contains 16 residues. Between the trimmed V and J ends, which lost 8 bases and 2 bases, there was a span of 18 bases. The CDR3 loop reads CASGSTRGLNTGELFF. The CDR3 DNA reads TGTGCCAGCGGCTCTACCCGGGGACTTAACACCGGGGAGCTGTTTTTT.

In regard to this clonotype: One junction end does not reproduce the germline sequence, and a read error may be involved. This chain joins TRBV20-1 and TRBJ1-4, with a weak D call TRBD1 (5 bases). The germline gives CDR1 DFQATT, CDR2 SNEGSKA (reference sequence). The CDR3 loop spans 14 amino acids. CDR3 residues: CSAPRSRGGEKLFF. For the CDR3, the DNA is TGCAGTGCACCACGGTCCCGGGGGGGTGAAAAACTGTTTTTC.

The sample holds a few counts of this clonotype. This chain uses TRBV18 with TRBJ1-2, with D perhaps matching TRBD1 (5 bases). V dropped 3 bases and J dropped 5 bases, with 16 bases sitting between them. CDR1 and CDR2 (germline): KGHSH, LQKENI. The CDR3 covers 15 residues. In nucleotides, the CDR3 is TGTGCCAGCTCACCCCTGAGCGGCAGGGCGTATGGCTACACCTTC. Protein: CASSPLSGRAYGYTF.

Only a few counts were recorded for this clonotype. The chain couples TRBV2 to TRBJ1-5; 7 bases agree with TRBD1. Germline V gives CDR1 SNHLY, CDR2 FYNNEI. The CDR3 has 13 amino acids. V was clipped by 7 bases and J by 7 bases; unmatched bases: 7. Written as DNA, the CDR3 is TGTGCCAGCATGCCCAGGGGGACGCAGCCCCAGCATTTT. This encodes CASMPRGTQPQHF.

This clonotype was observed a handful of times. DNA of the CDR3: TGTGCCAGCAGTTTCGTCGGCAGACTAAGCTCCTACAATGAGCAGTTCTTC. It yields the protein CASSFVGRLSSYNEQFF. The rearrangement links TRBV28 to TRBJ2-1; possible D gene TRBD2, 5 bases. The CDR3 has 17 amino acids. Trimming took off 3 bases at V and 0 bases at J, with 15 bases between the two ends. Germline V gives CDR1 MDHEN, CDR2 SYDVKM.

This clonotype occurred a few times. CDR3 sequence (DNA): TGTGCCAGCAGTTACCCGGGCCCTAGACAGTTCTTC. Translating gives CASSYPGPRQFF. The V call is TRBV6-2 or TRBV6-3, the J call TRBJ2-1; D unclear. Between the trimmed V and J ends, which lost 2 bases and 13 bases, there was a span of 12 bases. The CDR3 covers 12 residues. CDR1 and CDR2 (germline): MNHEY, SVGEGT.